This T cell receptor (beta chain) was captured in a study of vaccination effects on CD4 cells after COVID-19. Trimming removed 6 bases from V and 2 bases from J, with 8 bases in between. Looked up from germline, CDR1 is MNHEY and CDR2 is SVGAGI. CDR3 size: 13 residues. Assay: immunoSEQ multiplex PCR; the TCRdb copy retains only in-frame clones and omits some. The sample holds 25,000 or so clones, 71% seen once. Sequencing followed a ViraFEST assay step that expanded antigen-specific CD4+ T cells with viral peptide pools. After roughly 9 days in culture, the CD4+ T cells were isolated. In the vaccine recipients, nucleocapsid antibodies were negative and there was no prior SARS-CoV-2 infection. Half-medium exchanges with IL-2 medium took place on days 3 and 7. Findings of the study overall: Nearly all vaccine-induced clones in healthy recipients recognized only SARS-CoV-2.

Only a few counts were recorded for this clone. Its antigen is still unknown. This sequence was found in a human donor who received a COVID-19 vaccine. Here the sequenced sample was CD4+ T cells from PBMCs cultured with HCoV-OC43 spike peptides, taken before COVID-19 vaccination. Sample subset: HCoV-OC43 spike overlapping peptide pool stimulation. This chain links TRBV6-5 with TRBJ2-1; D may be TRBD2 (6 bases). The CDR3 here is CASRSGAYNEQFF. The CDR3 coding sequence is TGTGCCAGCAGGTCGGGGGCCTACAATGAGCAGTTCTTC.